This TCR beta chain was profiled in a study of regulatory T cells in long-lasting Graves disease. Building the TCR beta libraries relied on iRepertoire HTBI primers, and CDR3 regions underwent Arm-PCR. One entry per CDR3 protein, called by TCRdb with MiXCR from the multiplex PCR reads. This sample carries roughly 560,000 distinct CDR3 sequences, about 16% of them seen once, and the ten largest clones take around 25%. Noted time point: newly diagnosed GD, antithyroid drugs for less than 3 months. Researchers made the TCR library from RNA that was extracted from PBMCs. These same data were also listed under a study on T cells in Graves' hyperthyroidism and ophthalmopathy.

This specimen consisted of peripheral blood mononuclear cells (PBMCs), obtained at new diagnosis, from a patient treated with antithyroid drugs. The clonotype comes from a woman aged 40-60 years with Graves disease.

CDR3 residues: CSASKSGLNTEAFF. The CDR3 nucleotides read TGCAGTGCTAGTAAGTCCGGATTGAACACTGAAGCTTTCTTT. This chain uses TRBV20-1 with TRBJ1-1, with D uncertain. Germline lookup yields CDR1 DFQATT and CDR2 SNEGSKA (reference sequence). Trimming removed 3 bases from V and 0 bases from J, with 11 bases in between. The CDR3 runs 14 residues.